The present T cell receptor beta chain was sequenced within a study of blood T cells in healthy people across ages. Points from the study as a whole: Long-lived donors carried more naive CD4+ cells and greater diversity than aged donors. With age, beta diversity per million T cells declined roughly linearly, significantly by 30 to 40.

The V and J ends lost 5 bases and 6 bases, in that order; junction bases with no gene match: 10. Germline values: CDR1 DFQATT, CDR2 SNEGSKA (reference sequence). CDR3 length equals 14 residues. Concerning this clonotype itself: Its antigen is undetermined.

Next came a second PCR, run for about 7 to 12 cycles, which used a sample-barcoded 5' primer along with a J-beta primer mix. Every cDNA was tagged by a template-switch adaptor with 12 random nucleotides. TCRdb called the 5' RACE reads again in MiXCR, with one record for every CDR3 protein. The sample includes roughly 2 million distinct CDR3 sequences, just under 50% of them seen just once. The sequence was obtained from a woman in her forties in good health. The chain couples TRBV20-1 to TRBJ2-5; 9 positions agree with TRBD2. The sequenced material came from blood. This CDR3 reads CSAGSRGGRKTQYF. The CDR3 bases are TGCAGTGCTGGTTCGCGGGGGGGCCGGAAGACCCAGTACTTC.